Listed below are T cell receptor beta chains from one sample, sequenced in a study of OX40 agonist ivuxolimab in advanced cancers. Assay used: immunoSEQ multiplex PCR; TCRdb lists only in-frame clones, some missing. The sample has about 18,000 clones, roughly 88% seen once. The specimen was CD4+ or CD8+ T cells sorted from blood, collected in a trial of the OX40 agonist ivuxolimab. The receptors here all came from an adult with an advanced solid tumor such as melanoma, head and neck, liver or kidney cancer. Both conserved end residues are part of each CDR3. Each record gives: V gene, clone size, D gene, J gene, CDR3 protein, CDR3 DNA. D genes are given only for firm matches. Part of the rows lack a size; the others show once, few, many or a class for expanded clones.

TRBV19	few	NA	TRBJ1-2	CASSIYPVSSYDGYTF	TGTGCCAGTAGTATCTATCCAGTGTCTTCGTATGATGGCTACACCTTC
TRBV6-5	NA	TRBD1	TRBJ2-7	CASSYDDRDYEQYF	TGTGCCAGCAGTTACGACGACAGGGACTACGAGCAGTACTTC
TRBV19	NA	NA	TRBJ1-5	CATMPGGNQPQHF	TGTGCCACCATGCCCGGAGGGAATCAGCCCCAGCATTTT
TRBV7-2	NA	TRBD1	TRBJ2-4	CASSQTGGESKNIQYF	TGTGCCAGCAGCCAGACAGGGGGAGAGTCCAAAAACATTCAGTACTTC
TRBV6-5	NA	NA	TRBJ1-1	CASSPGVTEAFF	TGTGCCAGCAGCCCCGGGGTCACTGAAGCTTTCTTT
TRBV19	NA	NA	TRBJ1-5	CASSFGNSNQPQHF	TGTGCCAGTAGCTTCGGTAATAGCAATCAGCCCCAGCATTTT
TRBV7-9	once	NA	TRBJ1-3	CASSSSRAGNTIYF	TGTGCCAGCAGCTCGAGTCGGGCTGGAAACACCATATATTTT
TRBV27	few	NA	TRBJ1-2	CASRDLGYGYTF	TGTGCCAGCAGAGATCTCGGCTATGGCTACACCTTC
TRBV5-1	NA	TRBD1	TRBJ2-6	CASSFLPPGQGATGANVLTF	TGCGCCAGCAGCTTTTTACCCCCCGGGCAGGGGGCTACTGGGGCCAACGTCCTGACTTTC
TRBV6-4	few	NA	TRBJ2-1	CASSAPEHSNEQFF	TGTGCCAGCAGCGCACCGGAACACAGTAATGAGCAGTTCTTC
TRBV7-9	NA	NA	TRBJ2-7	CASSEGAYEQYF	TGTGCCAGCAGCGAAGGGGCATACGAGCAGTACTTC
TRBV2	NA	NA	TRBJ1-2	CASARGGYGYTF	TGTGCCAGCGCCCGAGGGGGGTATGGCTACACCTTC
TRBV27	NA	TRBD1	TRBJ2-3	CASSPKMTGGGSRDTQYF	TGTGCCAGCAGTCCAAAGATGACAGGGGGAGGTAGTAGAGATACGCAGTATTTT
TRBV14	NA	NA	TRBJ2-7	CASSQVQGAEQYF	TGTGCCAGCAGCCAAGTACAGGGTGCCGAGCAGTACTTC
TRBV19	medium-sized	TRBD1	TRBJ1-2	CASRQGAMDGYTF	TGTGCCAGTAGACAGGGGGCGATGGATGGCTACACCTTC
TRBV4-1	NA	NA	TRBJ2-3	CASSQSPSGTDTQYF	TGCGCCAGCAGCCAGTCCCCTAGCGGCACAGATACGCAGTATTTT
TRBV5-1	NA	TRBD2	TRBJ2-6	CASSPAPAGGFSGANVLTF	TGCGCCAGCAGCCCGGCCCCAGCGGGAGGGTTCTCTGGGGCCAACGTCCTGACTTTC
TRBV27	NA	NA	TRBJ1-3	CASSFAASGNTIYF	TGTGCCAGCAGTTTTGCGGCCTCTGGAAACACCATATATTTT
TRBV6-4	NA	NA	TRBJ1-2	CASSDGAGAGYTF	TGTGCCAGCAGTGACGGGGCCGGCGCTGGCTACACCTTC
TRBV5-1	NA	TRBD1	TRBJ2-7	CASSLFSRDRDNEQYF	TGCGCCAGCAGCCTCTTTAGCCGGGACAGGGATAACGAGCAGTACTTC
TRBV16	NA	TRBD1	TRBJ2-7	CASSQGTGDARGPTYEQYF	TGTGCCAGCAGCCAAGGGACAGGGGACGCAAGGGGACCGACCTACGAGCAGTACTTC
TRBV27	NA	NA	TRBJ2-7	CASSLWAGVGNEQYF	TGTGCCAGCAGTTTATGGGCAGGGGTTGGGAACGAGCAGTACTTC
TRBV9	NA	NA	TRBJ2-7	CASSARFRSYEQYF	TGTGCCAGCAGCGCCCGGTTCCGGTCCTACGAGCAGTACTTC
TRBV7-6	NA	TRBD1	TRBJ1-1	CASSLRQGTEAFF	TGTGCCAGCAGCCTCAGACAGGGGACTGAAGCTTTCTTT
TRBV28	NA	NA	TRBJ1-1	CASSLLRNTEAFF	TGTGCCAGCAGTTTATTGAGGAACACTGAAGCTTTCTTT
TRBV7-9	NA	NA	TRBJ2-7	CASSPPLSYEQYF	TGTGCCAGCAGCCCCCCACTGTCCTACGAGCAGTACTTC
TRBV5-4	NA	TRBD2	TRBJ2-5	CASSWEASGAWETQYF	TGTGCCAGCAGCTGGGAGGCTAGCGGGGCTTGGGAGACCCAGTACTTC
TRBV27	NA	NA	TRBJ2-7	CASSLSHNYEQYF	TGTGCCAGCAGTTTATCGCACAACTACGAGCAGTACTTC
TRBV7-9	NA	NA	TRBJ2-5	CASSLAAQEDQYF	TGTGCCAGCAGCTTAGCCGCCCAGGAGGACCAGTACTTC
TRBV4-1	NA	TRBD1	TRBJ1-4	CASSHPGQGRYNEKLFF	TGCGCCAGCAGCCACCCGGGACAGGGGCGGTATAATGAAAAACTGTTTTTT
TRBV5-6	NA	NA	TRBJ2-5	CASSLASGPDETQYF	TGTGCCAGCAGCTTGGCCAGCGGGCCTGACGAGACCCAGTACTTC
TRBV29-1	NA	NA	TRBJ2-3	CSVEERGYTDTQYF	TGCAGCGTTGAAGAAAGGGGTTACACAGATACGCAGTATTTT
TRBV28	few	TRBD1	TRBJ1-2	CASSRTGSSYGYTF	TGTGCCAGCAGTAGGACAGGTTCCTCCTATGGCTACACCTTC
TRBV27	NA	NA	TRBJ2-5	CASSLIPTGGGETQYF	TGTGCCAGCAGTTTAATTCCCACAGGGGGAGGGGAGACCCAGTACTTC
TRBV5-1	NA	NA	TRBJ1-1	CASSLSRRGTEAFF	TGCGCCAGCAGCTTGAGTCGTAGAGGGACTGAAGCTTTCTTT
TRBV11-2	NA	NA	TRBJ2-7	CASSLGSASYEQYF	TGTGCCAGCAGCTTAGGTTCAGCCTCCTACGAGCAGTACTTC
TRBV18	NA	NA	TRBJ2-5	CASSPRDWQETQYF	TGTGCCAGCTCACCTAGGGACTGGCAAGAGACCCAGTACTTC
TRBV7-9	NA	NA	TRBJ1-5	CASSSTASNQPQHF	TGTGCCAGCAGCTCTACAGCTAGCAATCAGCCCCAGCATTTT
TRBV5-6	NA	NA	TRBJ2-7	CASSLAGTYSYEQYF	TGTGCCAGCAGCTTGGCTGGGACATACTCCTACGAGCAGTACTTC
TRBV30	few	NA	TRBJ1-1	CAWDMGGMNTEAFF	TGTGCCTGGGACATGGGGGGGATGAACACTGAAGCTTTCTTT
TRBV27	NA	TRBD1	TRBJ2-1	CASSLSGTGEFF	TGTGCCAGCAGTTTATCAGGGACAGGGGAGTTCTTC
TRBV29-1	NA	TRBD2	TRBJ2-2	CSVTSVGELFF	TGCAGCGTTACTAGCGTCGGGGAGCTGTTTTTT
TRBV7-9	NA	TRBD2	TRBJ2-1	CASSLQGGLAGGWEQFF	TGTGCCAGCAGCCTGCAGGGGGGACTAGCGGGAGGTTGGGAGCAGTTCTTC
TRBV10-3	once	NA	TRBJ1-1	CAGAPDRMNTEAFF	TGTGCCGGAGCCCCAGACAGGATGAACACTGAAGCTTTCTTT
TRBV19	NA	TRBD2	TRBJ2-5	CASSLRGGWLQETQYF	TGTGCCAGTAGCCTCCGGGGAGGGTGGTTACAAGAGACCCAGTACTTC
TRBV9	NA	TRBD1	TRBJ2-1	CASSVGTGGPYNEQFF	TGTGCCAGCAGCGTAGGAACAGGGGGCCCCTACAATGAGCAGTTCTTC
TRBV6-6	NA	TRBD1	TRBJ1-2	CASDPGTGGIYGYTF	TGTGCCAGCGACCCCGGGACAGGGGGCATCTATGGCTACACCTTC
TRBV5-1	NA	NA	TRBJ2-1	CASSLSATWGSYNEQFF	TGCGCCAGCAGCTTGAGCGCCACCTGGGGCTCCTACAATGAGCAGTTCTTC
TRBV5-6	NA	TRBD2	TRBJ2-1	CASSLRREGRYNEQFF	TGTGCCAGCAGCTTACGGCGGGAGGGCCGCTACAATGAGCAGTTCTTC
TRBV4-1	NA	NA	TRBJ1-1	CASSQMVLGNTEAFF	TGCGCCAGCAGCCAAATGGTGCTCGGGAACACTGAAGCTTTCTTT